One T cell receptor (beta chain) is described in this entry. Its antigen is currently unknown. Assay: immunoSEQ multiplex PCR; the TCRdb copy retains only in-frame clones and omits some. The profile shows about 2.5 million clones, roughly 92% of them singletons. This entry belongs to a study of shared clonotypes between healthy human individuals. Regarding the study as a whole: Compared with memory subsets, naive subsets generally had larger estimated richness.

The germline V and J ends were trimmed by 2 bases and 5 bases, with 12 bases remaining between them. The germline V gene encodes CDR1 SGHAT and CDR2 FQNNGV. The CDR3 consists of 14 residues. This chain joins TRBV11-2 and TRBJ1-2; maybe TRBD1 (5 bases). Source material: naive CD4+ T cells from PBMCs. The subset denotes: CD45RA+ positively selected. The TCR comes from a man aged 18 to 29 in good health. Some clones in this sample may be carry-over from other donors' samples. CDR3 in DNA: TGTGCCAGCAGCTTAAGCGGGACGGAGTATGGCTACACCTTC. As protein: CASSLSGTEYGYTF.